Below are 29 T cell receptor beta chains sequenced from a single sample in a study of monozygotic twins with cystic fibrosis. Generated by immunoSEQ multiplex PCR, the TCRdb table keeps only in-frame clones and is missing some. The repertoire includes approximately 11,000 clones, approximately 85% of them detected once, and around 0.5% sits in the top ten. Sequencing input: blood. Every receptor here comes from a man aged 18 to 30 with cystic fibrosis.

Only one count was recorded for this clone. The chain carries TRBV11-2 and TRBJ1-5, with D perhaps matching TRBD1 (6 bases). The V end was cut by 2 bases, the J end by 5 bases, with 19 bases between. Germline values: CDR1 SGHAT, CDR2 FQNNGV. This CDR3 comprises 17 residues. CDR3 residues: CASSLSTLGGGDQPQHF. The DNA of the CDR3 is TGTGCCAGCAGCTTAAGTACCCTCGGCGGGGGCGATCAGCCCCAGCATTTT. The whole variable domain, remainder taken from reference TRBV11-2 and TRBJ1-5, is EAGVAQSPRYKIIEKRQSVAFWCNPISGHATLYWYQQILGQGPKLLIQFQNNGVVDDSQLPKDRFSAERLKGVDSTLKIQPAKLEDSAVYLCASSLSTLGGGDQPQHFGDGTRLSIL.

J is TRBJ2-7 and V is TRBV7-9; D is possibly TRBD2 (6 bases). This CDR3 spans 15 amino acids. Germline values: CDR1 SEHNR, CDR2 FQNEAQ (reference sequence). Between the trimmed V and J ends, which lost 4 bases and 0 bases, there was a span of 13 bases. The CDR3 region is CASSSGSSLSYEQYF. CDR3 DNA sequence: TGTGCCAGCAGCTCCGGGAGTAGCCTCTCCTACGAGCAGTACTTC.

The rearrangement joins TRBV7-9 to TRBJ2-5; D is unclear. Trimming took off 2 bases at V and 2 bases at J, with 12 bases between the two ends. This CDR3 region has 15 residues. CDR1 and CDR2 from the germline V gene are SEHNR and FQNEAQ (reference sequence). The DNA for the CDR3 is TGTGCCAGCAGCTTACGTAGTCCCTTTCAAGAGACCCAGTACTTC. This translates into CASSLRSPFQETQYF.

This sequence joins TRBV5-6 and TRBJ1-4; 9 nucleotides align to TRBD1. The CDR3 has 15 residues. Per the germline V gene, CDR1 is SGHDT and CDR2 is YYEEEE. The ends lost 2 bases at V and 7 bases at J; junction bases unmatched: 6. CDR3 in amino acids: CASSLRTGGSEKLFF. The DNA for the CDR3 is TGTGCCAGCAGCTTAAGAACAGGGGGCAGTGAAAAACTGTTTTTT.

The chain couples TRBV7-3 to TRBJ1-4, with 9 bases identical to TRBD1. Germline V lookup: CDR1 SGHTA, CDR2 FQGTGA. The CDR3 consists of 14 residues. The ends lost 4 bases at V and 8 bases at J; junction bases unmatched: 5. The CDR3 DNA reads TGTGCCAGCAGCTCGACAGGGGGAGAGGAAAAACTGTTTTTT. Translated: CASSSTGGEEKLFF.

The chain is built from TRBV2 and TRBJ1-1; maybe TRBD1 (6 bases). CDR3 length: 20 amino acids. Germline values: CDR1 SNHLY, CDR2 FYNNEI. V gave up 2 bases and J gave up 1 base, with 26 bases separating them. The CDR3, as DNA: TGTGCCAGCAGTGAAAGAGTCAGGGGTGAGGTGTACCTTGCGAACACTGAAGCTTTCTTT. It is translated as CASSERVRGEVYLANTEAFF. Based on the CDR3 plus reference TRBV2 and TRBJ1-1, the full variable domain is EPEVTQTPSHQVTQMGQEVILRCVPISNHLYFYWYRQILGQKVEFLVSFYNNEISEKSEIFDDQFSVERPDGSNFTLKIRSTKLEDSAMYFCASSERVRGEVYLANTEAFFGQGTRLTVV.

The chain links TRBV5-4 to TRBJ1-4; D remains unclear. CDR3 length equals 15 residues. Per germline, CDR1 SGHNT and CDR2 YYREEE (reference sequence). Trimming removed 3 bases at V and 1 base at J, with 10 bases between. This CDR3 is CASSSRTETNEKLFF. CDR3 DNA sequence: TGTGCCAGCAGCTCCAGGACGGAAACTAATGAAAAACTGTTTTTT.

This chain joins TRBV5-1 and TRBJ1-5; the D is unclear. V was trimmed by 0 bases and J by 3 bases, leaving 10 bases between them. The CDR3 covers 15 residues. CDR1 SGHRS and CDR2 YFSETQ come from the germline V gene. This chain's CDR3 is CASSLDGPDNQPQHF. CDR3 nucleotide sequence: TGCGCCAGCAGCTTGGACGGGCCTGACAATCAGCCCCAGCATTTT. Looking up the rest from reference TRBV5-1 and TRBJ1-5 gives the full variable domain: KAGVTQTPRYLIKTRGQQVTLSCSPISGHRSVSWYQQTPGQGLQFLFEYFSETQRNKGNFPGRFSGRQFSNSRSEMNVSTLELGDSALYLCASSLDGPDNQPQHFGDGTRLSIL.

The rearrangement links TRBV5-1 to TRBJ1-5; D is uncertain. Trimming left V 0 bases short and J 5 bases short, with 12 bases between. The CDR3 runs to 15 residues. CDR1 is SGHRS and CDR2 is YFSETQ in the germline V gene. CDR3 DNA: TGCGCCAGCAGCTTGGAAGGAGGAAAGGATCAGCCCCAGCATTTT. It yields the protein CASSLEGGKDQPQHF. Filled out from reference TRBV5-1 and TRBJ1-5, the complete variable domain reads KAGVTQTPRYLIKTRGQQVTLSCSPISGHRSVSWYQQTPGQGLQFLFEYFSETQRNKGNFPGRFSGRQFSNSRSEMNVSTLELGDSALYLCASSLEGGKDQPQHFGDGTRLSIL.

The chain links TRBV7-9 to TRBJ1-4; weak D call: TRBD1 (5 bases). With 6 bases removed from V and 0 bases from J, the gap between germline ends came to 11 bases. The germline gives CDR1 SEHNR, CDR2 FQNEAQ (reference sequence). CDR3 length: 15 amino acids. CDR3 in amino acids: CASRRTSATNEKLFF. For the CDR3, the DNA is TGTGCCAGCAGACGGACAAGTGCAACTAATGAAAAACTGTTTTTT.

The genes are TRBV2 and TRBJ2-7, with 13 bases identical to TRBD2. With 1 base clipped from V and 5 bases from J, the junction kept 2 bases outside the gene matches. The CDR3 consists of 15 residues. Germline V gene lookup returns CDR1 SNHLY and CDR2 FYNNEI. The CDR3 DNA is TGTGCCAGCAGTGAAGGGACTAGCGGGAGACACGAGCAGTACTTC. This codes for CASSEGTSGRHEQYF.

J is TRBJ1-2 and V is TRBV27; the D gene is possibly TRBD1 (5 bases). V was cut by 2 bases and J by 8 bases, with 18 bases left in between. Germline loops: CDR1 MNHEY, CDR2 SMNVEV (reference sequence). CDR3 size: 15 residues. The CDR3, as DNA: TGTGCCAGCAGTTTAATTGGAGGGGAATCAGGGGGCTACACCTTC. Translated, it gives CASSLIGGESGGYTF.

The CDR3 spells CASSAILVGIQYF. The CDR3 DNA reads as TGTGCCAGCAGCGCGATCCTCGTGGGCATTCAGTACTTC. The chain is built from TRBV9 and TRBJ2-4, with D unclear. V lost 3 bases, J lost 9 bases, and 13 bases lay in between. The CDR3 sequence is 13 residues long. Per the germline V gene, CDR1 is SGDLS and CDR2 is YYNGEE. Together with reference TRBV9 and TRBJ2-4, the CDR3 gives the full variable domain: DSGVTQTPKHLITATGQRVTLRCSPRSGDLSVYWYQQSLDQGLQFLIQYYNGEERAKGNILERFSAQQFPDLHSELNLSSLELGDSALYFCASSAILVGIQYFGAGTRLSVL.

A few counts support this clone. The chain's CDR3 is CASRKGQGNEKLFF. The CDR3 nucleotides read TGTGCCAGTCGGAAGGGACAGGGTAATGAAAAACTGTTTTTT. The V gene is TRBV6-1, the J gene TRBJ1-4; 9 bases map to TRBD1. The length of the CDR3 is 14 residues. V lost 9 bases to trimming and J lost 4 bases; unmatched junction nucleotides: 6. In germline, CDR1 is MNHNS, CDR2 SASEGT.

DNA for the CDR3: TGCGCCAGCAGCCAAGATCCCGCAGGGCGAAACTATGGCTACACCTTC. It translates to CASSQDPAGRNYGYTF. The chain employs TRBV4-1 and TRBJ1-2, with D perhaps matching TRBD1 (5 bases). The CDR3 totals 16 residues. Germline CDR1 and CDR2: MGHRA and YSYEKL. V shed 0 bases and J shed 2 bases, with 13 bases lying between them.

The CDR3 is CATRTAMNTEAFF. The DNA of the CDR3 is TGTGCCACCCGGACAGCTATGAACACTGAAGCTTTCTTT. The chain couples TRBV15 to TRBJ1-1; D is perhaps TRBD1 (6 bases). V was trimmed by 8 bases and J by 0 bases, leaving 10 bases between them. The CDR3 runs to 13 residues. Looked up from germline, CDR1 is LNHNV and CDR2 is YYDKDF (reference sequence).

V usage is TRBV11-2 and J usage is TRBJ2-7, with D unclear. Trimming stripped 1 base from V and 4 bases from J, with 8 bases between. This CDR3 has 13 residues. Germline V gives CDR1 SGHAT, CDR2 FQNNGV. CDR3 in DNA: TGTGCCAGCAGCTTAGGGTCGGGTTACGAGCAGTACTTC. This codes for CASSLGSGYEQYF.

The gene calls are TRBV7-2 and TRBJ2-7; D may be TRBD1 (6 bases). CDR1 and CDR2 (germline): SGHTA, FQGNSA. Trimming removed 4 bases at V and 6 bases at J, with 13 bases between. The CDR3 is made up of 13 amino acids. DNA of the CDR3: TGTGCCAGCAGCTCACAAACAGGGCGCGAGCAGTACTTC. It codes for CASSSQTGREQYF.

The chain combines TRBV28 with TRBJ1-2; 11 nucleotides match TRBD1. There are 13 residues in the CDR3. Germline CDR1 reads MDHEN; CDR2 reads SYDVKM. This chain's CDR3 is CAGQGGTRGGYTF. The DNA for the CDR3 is TGTGCGGGACAGGGGGGGACCAGGGGTGGCTACACCTTC.

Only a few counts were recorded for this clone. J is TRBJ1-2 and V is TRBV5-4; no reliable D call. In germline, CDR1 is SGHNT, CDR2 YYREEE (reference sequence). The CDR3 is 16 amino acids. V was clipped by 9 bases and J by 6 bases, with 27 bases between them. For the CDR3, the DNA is TGTGCCACCCAGCTTGCGCCGGGCAGAAGTGAGGATGGCTACACCTTC. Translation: CATQLAPGRSEDGYTF.

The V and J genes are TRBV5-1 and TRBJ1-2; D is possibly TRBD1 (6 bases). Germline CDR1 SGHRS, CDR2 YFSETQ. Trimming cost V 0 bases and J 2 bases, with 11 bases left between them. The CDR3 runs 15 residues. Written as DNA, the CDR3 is TGCGCCAGCAGCTTGGGCGGACAGATCAACTATGGCTACACCTTC. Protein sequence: CASSLGGQINYGYTF.

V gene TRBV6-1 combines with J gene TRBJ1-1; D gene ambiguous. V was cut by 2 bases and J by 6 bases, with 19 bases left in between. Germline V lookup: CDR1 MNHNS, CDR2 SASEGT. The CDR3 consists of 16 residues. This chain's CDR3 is CASSESTFLQYPEAFF. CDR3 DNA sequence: TGTGCCAGCAGTGAATCCACCTTTTTACAGTACCCTGAAGCTTTCTTT.

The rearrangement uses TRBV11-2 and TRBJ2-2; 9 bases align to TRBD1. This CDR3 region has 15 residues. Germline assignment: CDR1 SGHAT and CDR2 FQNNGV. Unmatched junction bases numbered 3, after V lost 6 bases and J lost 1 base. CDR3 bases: TGTGCCAGCAGAAACAGGGGGCGGAACACCGGGGAGCTGTTTTTT. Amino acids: CASRNRGRNTGELFF.

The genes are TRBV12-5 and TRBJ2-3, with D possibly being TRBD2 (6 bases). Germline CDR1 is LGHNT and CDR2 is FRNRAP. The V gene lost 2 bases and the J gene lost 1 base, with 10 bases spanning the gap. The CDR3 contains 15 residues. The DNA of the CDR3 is TGTGCTAGTGGTTTGTTCGGGGGTGGCACAGATACGCAGTATTTT. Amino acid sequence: CASGLFGGGTDTQYF. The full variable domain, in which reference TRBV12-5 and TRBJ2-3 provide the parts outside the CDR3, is DARVTQTPRHKVTEMGQEVTMRCQPILGHNTVFWYRQTMMQGLELLAYFRNRAPLDDSGMPKDRFSAEMPDATLATLKIQPSEPRDSAVYFCASGLFGGGTDTQYFGPGTRLTVL.

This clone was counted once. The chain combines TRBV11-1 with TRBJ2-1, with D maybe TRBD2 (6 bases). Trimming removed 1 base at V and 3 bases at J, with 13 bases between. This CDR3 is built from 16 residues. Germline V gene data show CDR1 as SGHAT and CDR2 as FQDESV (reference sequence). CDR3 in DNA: TGTGCCAGCAGCTTAGTGTGGGCTAGCGACTACAATGAGCAGTTCTTC. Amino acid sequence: CASSLVWASDYNEQFF.

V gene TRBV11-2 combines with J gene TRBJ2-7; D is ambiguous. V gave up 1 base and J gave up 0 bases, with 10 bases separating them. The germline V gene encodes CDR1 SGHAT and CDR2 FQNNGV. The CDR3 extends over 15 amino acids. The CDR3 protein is CASSLAPGNSYEQYF. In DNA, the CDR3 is TGTGCCAGCAGCTTAGCTCCCGGCAACTCCTACGAGCAGTACTTC.

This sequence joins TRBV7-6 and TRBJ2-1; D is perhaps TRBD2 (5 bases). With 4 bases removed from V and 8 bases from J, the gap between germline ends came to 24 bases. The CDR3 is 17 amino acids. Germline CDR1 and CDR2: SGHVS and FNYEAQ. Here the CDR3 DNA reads TGTGCCAGCAGCTACGCCCGTCGGGGTTCATTGGGCGATGAGCAGTTCTTC. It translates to CASSYARRGSLGDEQFF.

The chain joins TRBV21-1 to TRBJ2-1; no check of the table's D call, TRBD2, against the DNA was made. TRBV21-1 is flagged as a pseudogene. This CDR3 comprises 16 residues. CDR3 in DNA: TGTGCCAGCAGAGACACCGGCGGGAGCTCCTACAATGAGCAGTTCTTC. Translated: CASRDTGGSSYNEQFF.

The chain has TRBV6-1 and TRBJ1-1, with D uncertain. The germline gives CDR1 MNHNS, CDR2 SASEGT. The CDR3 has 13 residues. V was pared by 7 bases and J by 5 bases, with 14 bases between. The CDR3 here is CASTVSTVTEAFF. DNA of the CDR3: TGTGCCAGCACCGTCTCCACGGTGACTGAAGCTTTCTTT.